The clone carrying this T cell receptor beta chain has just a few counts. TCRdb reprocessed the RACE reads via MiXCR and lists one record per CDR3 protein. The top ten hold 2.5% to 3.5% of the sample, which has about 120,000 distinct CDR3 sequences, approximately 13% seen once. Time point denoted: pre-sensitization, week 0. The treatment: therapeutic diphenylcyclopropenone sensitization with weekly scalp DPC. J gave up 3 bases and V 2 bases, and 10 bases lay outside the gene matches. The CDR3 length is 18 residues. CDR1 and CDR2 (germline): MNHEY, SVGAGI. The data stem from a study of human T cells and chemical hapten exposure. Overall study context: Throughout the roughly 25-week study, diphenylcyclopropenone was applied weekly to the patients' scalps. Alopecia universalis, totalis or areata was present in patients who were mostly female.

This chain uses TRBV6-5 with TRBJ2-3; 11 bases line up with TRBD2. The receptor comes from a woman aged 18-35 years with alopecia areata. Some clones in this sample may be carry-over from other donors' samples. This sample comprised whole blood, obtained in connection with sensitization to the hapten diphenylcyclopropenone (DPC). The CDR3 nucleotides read TGTGCCAGCAGTTACACAAGACTAGCGGGGTTCTCAACAGATACGCAGTATTTT. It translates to CASSYTRLAGFSTDTQYF.